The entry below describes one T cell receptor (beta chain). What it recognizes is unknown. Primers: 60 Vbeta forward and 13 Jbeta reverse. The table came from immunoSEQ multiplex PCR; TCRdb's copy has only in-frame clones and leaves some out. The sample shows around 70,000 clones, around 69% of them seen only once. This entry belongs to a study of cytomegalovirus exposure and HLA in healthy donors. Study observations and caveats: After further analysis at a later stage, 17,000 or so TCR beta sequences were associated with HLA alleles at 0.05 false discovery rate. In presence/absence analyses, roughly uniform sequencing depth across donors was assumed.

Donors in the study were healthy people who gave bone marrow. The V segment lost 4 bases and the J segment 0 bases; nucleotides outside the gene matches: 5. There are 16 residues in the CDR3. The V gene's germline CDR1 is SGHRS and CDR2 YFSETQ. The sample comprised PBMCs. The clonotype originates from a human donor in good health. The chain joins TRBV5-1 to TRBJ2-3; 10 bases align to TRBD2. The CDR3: CASSQSGRASTDTQYF. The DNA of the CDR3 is TGCGCCAGCAGCCAAAGCGGGAGGGCTAGCACAGATACGCAGTATTTT.